This T cell receptor beta chain appears in the sequencing data of a study of blood T cell repertoires in COVID-19. Study at large: Researchers got acute and convalescent COVID-19 samples from the United States, Italy and Spain. From T cells, B-cell-depleted T cells, or PBMCs came the material, which was cDNA or gDNA.

Libraries were prepared by immunoSEQ multiplex PCR; TCRdb keeps only in-frame clonotypes and omits some of them. The sample contains under 50,000 clones, approximately 79% of which appear only once. The germline V and J ends were trimmed by 5 bases and 4 bases, with 15 bases remaining between them. This CDR3 has 15 amino acids. CDR1 and CDR2 (germline): SEHNR, FQNEAQ (reference sequence). V usage is TRBV7-9 and J usage is TRBJ2-1; perhaps TRBD1 as D (5 bases). Material: peripheral blood. The sequence derives from a man between 65 and 85 years old with acute or convalescent COVID-19. CDR3 in DNA: TGTGCCAGCAGCCCCACAGGTGTGGTTTACAATGAGCAGTTCTTC. Amino acid sequence: CASSPTGVVYNEQFF.